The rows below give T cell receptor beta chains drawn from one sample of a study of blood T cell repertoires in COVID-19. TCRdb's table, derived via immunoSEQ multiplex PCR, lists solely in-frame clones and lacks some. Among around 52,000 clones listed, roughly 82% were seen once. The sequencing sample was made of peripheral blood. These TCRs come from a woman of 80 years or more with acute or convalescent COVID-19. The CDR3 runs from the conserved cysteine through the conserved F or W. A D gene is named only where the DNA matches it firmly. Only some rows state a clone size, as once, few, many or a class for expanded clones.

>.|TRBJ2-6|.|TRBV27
CASSSLSGANVLTF
TGTGCCAGCAGTTCCCTCTCTGGGGCCAACGTCCTGACTTTC
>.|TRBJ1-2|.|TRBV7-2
CASSLALGSYGYTF
TGTGCCAGCAGCTTAGCGCTTGGGAGCTATGGCTACACCTTC
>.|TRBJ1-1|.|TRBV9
CASSVASTPGAEAFF
TGTGCCAGCAGCGTAGCTTCAACGCCGGGGGCTGAAGCTTTCTTT
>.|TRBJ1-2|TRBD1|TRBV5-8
CASSRTGAYGYTF
TGTGCCAGCAGCAGGACAGGGGCCTATGGCTACACCTTC
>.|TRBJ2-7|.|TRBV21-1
CASRLRDRAYEQYF
TGTGCCAGCAGGCTCCGGGACAGGGCTTACGAGCAGTACTTC
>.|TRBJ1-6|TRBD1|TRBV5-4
CASTTSTGGSSPLHF
TGTGCCAGCACTACATCCACAGGGGGCAGTTCACCCCTCCACTTT
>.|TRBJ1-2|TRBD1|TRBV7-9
CASSRTGGWSGNYGYTF
TGTGCCAGCAGCCGGACAGGGGGCTGGAGTGGGAACTATGGCTACACCTTC
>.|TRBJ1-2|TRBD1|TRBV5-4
CASSSQGIYGYTF
TGTGCCAGCAGCTCACAGGGGATCTATGGCTACACCTTC
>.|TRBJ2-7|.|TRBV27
CASSLYQGYEQYF
TGTGCCAGCAGTTTATATCAGGGATACGAGCAGTACTTC
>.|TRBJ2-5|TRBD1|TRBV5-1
CASSFQGGRGETQYF
TGCGCCAGCAGCTTCCAAGGGGGCAGGGGAGAGACCCAGTACTTC
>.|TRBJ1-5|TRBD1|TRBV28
CASTQGGQPQHF
TGTGCCAGCACTCAGGGGGGTCAGCCCCAGCATTTT
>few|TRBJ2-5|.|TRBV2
CASRERGQGGETQYF
TGTGCCAGCAGGGAAAGGGGGCAGGGAGGCGAGACCCAGTACTTC
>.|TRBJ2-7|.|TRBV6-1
CASSETQFLTNYEQYF
TGTGCCAGCAGTGAAACCCAATTCTTAACTAATTACGAGCAGTACTTC
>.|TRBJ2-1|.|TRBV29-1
CSVVLVNEQFF
TGCAGCGTTGTGCTAGTGAATGAGCAGTTCTTC
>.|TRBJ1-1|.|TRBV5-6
CASSLGDTNTEAFF
TGTGCCAGCAGCTTGGGGGACACCAACACTGAAGCTTTCTTT
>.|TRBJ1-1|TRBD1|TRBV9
CASSVDQGARNTEAFF
TGTGCCAGCAGCGTAGACCAGGGGGCGAGGAACACTGAAGCTTTCTTT
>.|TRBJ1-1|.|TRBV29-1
CSVTANTEAFF
TGCAGCGTCACAGCGAACACTGAAGCTTTCTTT
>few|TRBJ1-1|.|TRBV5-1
CASQVGASTEAFF
TGCGCCAGTCAAGTGGGGGCTTCCACTGAAGCTTTCTTT
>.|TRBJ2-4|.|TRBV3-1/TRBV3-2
CASSQVVRTQGGAKNIQYF
TGTGCCAGCAGCCAAGTCGTCAGAACACAGGGGGGGGCCAAAAACATTCAGTACTTC
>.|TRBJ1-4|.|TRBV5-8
CASSLGQTATNEKLFF
TGTGCCAGCAGCTTAGGACAGACTGCCACTAATGAAAAACTGTTTTTT
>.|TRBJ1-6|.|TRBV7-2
CASSSTGGSPLHF
TGTGCCAGCAGCTCGACGGGGGGTTCACCCCTCCACTTT
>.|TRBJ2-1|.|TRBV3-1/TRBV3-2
CASSQDPGDYNEQFF
TGTGCCAGCAGCCAAGATCCCGGGGACTACAATGAGCAGTTCTTC
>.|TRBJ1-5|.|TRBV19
CASSIGQISGNQPQHF
TGTGCCAGTAGTATAGGACAGATCAGTGGCAATCAGCCCCAGCATTTT
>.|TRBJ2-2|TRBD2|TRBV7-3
CASSFGGTNTGELFF
TGTGCCAGCAGCTTCGGGGGGACGAACACCGGGGAGCTGTTTTTT
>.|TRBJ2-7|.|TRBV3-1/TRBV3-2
CASSRQFYEQYF
TGTGCCAGCAGCAGACAGTTTTACGAGCAGTACTTC
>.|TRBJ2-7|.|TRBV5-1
CASSLGRDNEQYF
TGCGCCAGCAGCTTGGGTAGGGACAACGAGCAGTACTTC
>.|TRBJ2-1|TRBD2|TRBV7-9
CASRPWGLAGVWFF
TGTGCCAGCAGACCGTGGGGACTAGCGGGAGTTTGGTTCTTC
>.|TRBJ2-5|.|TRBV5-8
CASSPPLGAGGGETQYF
TGTGCCAGCAGCCCCCCCCTGGGGGCAGGGGGAGGAGAGACCCAGTACTTC
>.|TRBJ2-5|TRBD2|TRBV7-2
CASSLGIGGTVETQYF
TGTGCCAGCAGCTTAGGGATCGGGGGGACCGTAGAGACCCAGTACTTC
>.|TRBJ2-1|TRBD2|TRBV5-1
CASSRTRTSSPAYNEQFF
TGCGCCAGCAGCCGAACCAGGACTAGTTCCCCTGCCTACAATGAGCAGTTCTTC
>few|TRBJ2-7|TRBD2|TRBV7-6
CASSPRARTSGHYEQYF
TGTGCCAGCAGCCCCAGGGCTCGGACTAGCGGACACTACGAGCAGTACTTC
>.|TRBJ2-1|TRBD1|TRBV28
CASSKSGTGRQVDEQFF
TGTGCCAGCAGCAAATCCGGGACAGGGCGACAAGTGGATGAGCAGTTCTTC
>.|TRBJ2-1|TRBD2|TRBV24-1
CATSHGGAGNEQFF
TGTGCCACCAGCCACGGGGGGGCCGGGAATGAGCAGTTCTTC
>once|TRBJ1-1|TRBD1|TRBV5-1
CASSFGTGGSRPEAFF
TGCGCCAGCAGCTTCGGGACAGGGGGCTCTAGACCTGAAGCTTTCTTT
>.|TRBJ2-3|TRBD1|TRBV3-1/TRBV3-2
CASSQRTGVTDTQYF
TGTGCCAGCAGCCAGAGGACAGGGGTGACAGATACGCAGTATTTT
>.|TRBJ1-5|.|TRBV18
CASSPQDSHQPQHF
TGTGCCAGCTCACCCCAGGACAGCCATCAGCCCCAGCATTTT
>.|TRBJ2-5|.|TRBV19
CASSIMDTRETQYF
TGTGCCAGTAGTATTATGGACACGCGGGAGACCCAGTACTTC
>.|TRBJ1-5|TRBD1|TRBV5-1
CASRPTGANQPQHF
TGCGCCAGCAGACCGACAGGGGCAAATCAGCCCCAGCATTTT
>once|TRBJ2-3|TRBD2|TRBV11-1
CASSPRTSGGAYTQYF
TGTGCCAGCAGCCCAAGGACTAGCGGGGGGGCGTATACGCAGTATTTT
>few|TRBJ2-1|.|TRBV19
CASGLWGDQFF
TGTGCCAGTGGACTATGGGGAGACCAGTTCTTC
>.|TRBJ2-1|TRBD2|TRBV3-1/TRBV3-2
CASSQLPGLAYNEQFF
TGTGCCAGCAGCCAGTTACCGGGACTAGCATACAATGAGCAGTTCTTC
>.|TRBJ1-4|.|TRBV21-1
CASWYRGWPTNDEKLFF
TGTGCCAGCTGGTACAGGGGCTGGCCAACTAATGATGAAAAACTGTTTTTT
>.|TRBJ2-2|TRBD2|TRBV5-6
CASSWTSGPNTGELFF
TGTGCCAGCAGCTGGACTAGCGGGCCGAACACCGGGGAGCTGTTTTTT
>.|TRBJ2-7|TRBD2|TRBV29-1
CSVFPSGRDDEQYF
TGCAGCGTTTTCCCTAGCGGGAGAGATGACGAGCAGTACTTC
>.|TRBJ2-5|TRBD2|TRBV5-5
CASSLEGRGETQYF
TGTGCCAGCAGCTTGGAAGGGAGGGGAGAGACCCAGTACTTC
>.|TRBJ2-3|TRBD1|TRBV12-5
CASGRGDRAGDTQYF
TGTGCTAGTGGTCGCGGGGACAGGGCTGGAGATACGCAGTATTTT
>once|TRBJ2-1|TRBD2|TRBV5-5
CASSPGLAGGEFF
TGTGCCAGCAGTCCGGGACTAGCGGGAGGTGAGTTCTTC
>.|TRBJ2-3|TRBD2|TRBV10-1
CASSRTSGGARRSDTQYF
TGCGCCAGCAGTCGGACTAGCGGGGGGGCCAGAAGGTCAGATACGCAGTATTTT
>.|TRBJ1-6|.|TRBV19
CASSMAPRSSYNSPLHF
TGTGCCAGTAGTATGGCCCCCCGGAGCTCCTATAATTCACCCCTCCACTTT
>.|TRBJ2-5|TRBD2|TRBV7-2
CASSLGGSGDKTQYF
TGTGCCAGCAGCTTAGGCGGGAGCGGGGATAAGACCCAGTACTTC
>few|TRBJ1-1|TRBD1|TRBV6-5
CASSYLYRDRRTEAFF
TGTGCCAGCAGTTACCTATACCGGGACAGGCGTACTGAAGCTTTCTTT
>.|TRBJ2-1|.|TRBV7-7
CASSLRRGDEQFF
TGTGCCAGCAGCTTGCGCAGGGGTGATGAGCAGTTCTTC
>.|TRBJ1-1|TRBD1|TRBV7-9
CASSLDRTGQGGDTEAFF
TGTGCCAGCAGCCTAGACCGTACGGGACAGGGAGGCGACACTGAAGCTTTCTTT
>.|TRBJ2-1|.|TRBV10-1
CASSEWRAGASYNEQFF
TGCGCCAGCAGTGAGTGGCGAGCGGGTGCCTCCTACAATGAGCAGTTCTTC